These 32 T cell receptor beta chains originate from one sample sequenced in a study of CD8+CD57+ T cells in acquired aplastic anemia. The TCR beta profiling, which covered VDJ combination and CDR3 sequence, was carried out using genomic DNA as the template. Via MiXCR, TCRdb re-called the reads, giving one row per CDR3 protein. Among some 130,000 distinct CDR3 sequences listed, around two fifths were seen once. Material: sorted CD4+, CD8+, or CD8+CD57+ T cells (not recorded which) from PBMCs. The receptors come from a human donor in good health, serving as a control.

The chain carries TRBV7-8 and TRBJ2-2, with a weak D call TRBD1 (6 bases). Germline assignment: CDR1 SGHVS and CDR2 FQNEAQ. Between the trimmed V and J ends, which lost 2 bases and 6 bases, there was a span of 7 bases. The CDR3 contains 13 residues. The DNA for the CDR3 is TGTGCCAGCAGCTTACAGGGGTCCGGGGAGCTGTTTTTT. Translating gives CASSLQGSGELFF.

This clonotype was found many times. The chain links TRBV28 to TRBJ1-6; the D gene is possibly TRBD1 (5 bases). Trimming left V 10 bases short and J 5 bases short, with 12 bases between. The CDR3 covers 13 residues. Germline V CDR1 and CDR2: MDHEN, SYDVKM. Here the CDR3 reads CAIRGGNNSPLHF. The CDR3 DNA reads TGTGCCATCCGGGGCGGCAATAATTCACCCCTCCACTTT.

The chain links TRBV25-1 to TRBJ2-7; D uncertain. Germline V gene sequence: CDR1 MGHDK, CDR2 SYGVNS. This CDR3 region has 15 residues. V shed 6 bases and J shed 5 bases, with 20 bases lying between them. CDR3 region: CASSVDVDPSHEQYF. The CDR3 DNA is TGTGCCAGCAGCGTAGATGTGGACCCATCCCACGAGCAGTACTTC.

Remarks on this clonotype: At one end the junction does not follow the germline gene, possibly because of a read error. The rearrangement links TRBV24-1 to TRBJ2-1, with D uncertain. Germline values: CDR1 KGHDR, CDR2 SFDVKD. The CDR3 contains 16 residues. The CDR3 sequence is CASSDQYKLSYNEQFF. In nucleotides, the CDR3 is TGCGCCAGCAGTGACCAATATAAGCTCTCCTACAATGAGCAGTTCTTC.

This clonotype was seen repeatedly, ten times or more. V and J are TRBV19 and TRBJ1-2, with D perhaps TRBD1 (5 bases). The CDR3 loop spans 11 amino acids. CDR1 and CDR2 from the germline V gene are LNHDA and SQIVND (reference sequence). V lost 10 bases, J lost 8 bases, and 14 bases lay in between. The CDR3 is CAIPLRGGYTF. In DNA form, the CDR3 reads TGTGCCATACCCTTGAGGGGCGGCTACACCTTC.

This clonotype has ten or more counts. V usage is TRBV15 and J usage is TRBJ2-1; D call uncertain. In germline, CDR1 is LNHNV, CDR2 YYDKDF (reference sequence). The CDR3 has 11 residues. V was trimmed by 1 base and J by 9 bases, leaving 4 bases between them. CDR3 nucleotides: TGTGCCACCAGCAGAGTATCTGAGCAGTTCTTC. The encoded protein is CATSRVSEQFF.

DNA for the CDR3: TGTGCCATCAGTGAGTCGGCAGTGAACACTGAAGCTTTCTTT. Protein product: CAISESAVNTEAFF. This chain uses TRBV10-3 with TRBJ1-1, with D hard to call. CDR1 is ENHRY and CDR2 is SYGVKD in the germline V gene. This CDR3 region has 14 residues. V lost 0 bases and J 0 bases, leaving 5 bases between the germline ends.

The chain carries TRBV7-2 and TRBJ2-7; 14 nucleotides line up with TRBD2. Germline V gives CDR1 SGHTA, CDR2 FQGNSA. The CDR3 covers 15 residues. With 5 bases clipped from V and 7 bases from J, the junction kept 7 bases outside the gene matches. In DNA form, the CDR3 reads TGTGCCAGCAGCGCCCGGACTAGCGGGGGGTTGGAGCAGTACTTC. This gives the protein CASSARTSGGLEQYF.

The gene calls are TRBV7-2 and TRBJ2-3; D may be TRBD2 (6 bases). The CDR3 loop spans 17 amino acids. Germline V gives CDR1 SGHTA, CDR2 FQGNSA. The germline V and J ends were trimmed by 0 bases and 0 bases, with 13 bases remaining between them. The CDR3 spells CASSLAGAGVSTDTQYF. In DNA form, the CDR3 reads TGTGCCAGCAGCTTAGCGGGAGCGGGCGTTAGCACAGATACGCAGTATTTT.

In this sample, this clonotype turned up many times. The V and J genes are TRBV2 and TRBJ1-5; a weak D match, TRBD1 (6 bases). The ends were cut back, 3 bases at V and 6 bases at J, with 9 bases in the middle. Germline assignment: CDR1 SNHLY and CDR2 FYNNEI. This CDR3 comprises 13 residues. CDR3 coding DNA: TGTGCCAGCAGTGACGGGGGCGGTCAGCCCCAGCATTTT. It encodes CASSDGGGQPQHF.

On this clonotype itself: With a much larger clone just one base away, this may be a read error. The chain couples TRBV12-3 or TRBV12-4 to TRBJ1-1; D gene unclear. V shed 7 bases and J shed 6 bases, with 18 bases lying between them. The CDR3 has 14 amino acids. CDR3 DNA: TGTGCCAGCATCAAAAGTTGTGGCGAGGCTGAAGCTTTCTTT. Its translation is CASIKSCGEAEAFF.

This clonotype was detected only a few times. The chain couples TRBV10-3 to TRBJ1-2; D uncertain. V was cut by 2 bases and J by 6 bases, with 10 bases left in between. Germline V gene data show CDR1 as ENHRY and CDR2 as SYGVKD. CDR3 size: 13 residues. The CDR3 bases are TGTGCCATCAGTGAGAGAGGGAACGATGGCTACACCTTC. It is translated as CAISERGNDGYTF.

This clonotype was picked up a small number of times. This chain's CDR3 is CASNSGGGNQETQYF. In nucleotides, the CDR3 is TGCGCCAGCAACTCAGGGGGGGGGAACCAAGAGACCCAGTACTTC. The chain combines TRBV5-1 with TRBJ2-5; D tentatively reads TRBD1 or TRBD2 (7 bases each). CDR3 length: 15 amino acids. V was cut by 6 bases and J by 0 bases, with 15 bases left in between. CDR1 is SGHRS and CDR2 is YFSETQ in the germline V gene.

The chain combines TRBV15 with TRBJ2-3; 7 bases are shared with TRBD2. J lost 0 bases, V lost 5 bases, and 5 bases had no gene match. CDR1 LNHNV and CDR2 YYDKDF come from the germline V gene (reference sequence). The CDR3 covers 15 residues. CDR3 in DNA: TGTGCCACCAGCGGCCGGGAGGCTAGCACAGATACGCAGTATTTT. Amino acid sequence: CATSGREASTDTQYF.

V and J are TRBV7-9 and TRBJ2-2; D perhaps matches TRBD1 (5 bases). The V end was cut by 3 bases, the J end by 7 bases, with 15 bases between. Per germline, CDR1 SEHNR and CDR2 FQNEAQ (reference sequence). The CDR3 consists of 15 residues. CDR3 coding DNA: TGTGCCAGCAGCTTCAGGGATAAGGGTAGCGGGGAGCTGTTTTTT. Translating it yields CASSFRDKGSGELFF.

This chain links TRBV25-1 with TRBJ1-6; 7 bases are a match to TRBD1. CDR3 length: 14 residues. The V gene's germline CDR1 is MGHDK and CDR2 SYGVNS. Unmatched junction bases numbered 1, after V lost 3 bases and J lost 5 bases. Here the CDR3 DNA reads TGTGCCAGCAGTGACAGGGGGGATAATTCACCCCTCCACTTT. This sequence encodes CASSDRGDNSPLHF.

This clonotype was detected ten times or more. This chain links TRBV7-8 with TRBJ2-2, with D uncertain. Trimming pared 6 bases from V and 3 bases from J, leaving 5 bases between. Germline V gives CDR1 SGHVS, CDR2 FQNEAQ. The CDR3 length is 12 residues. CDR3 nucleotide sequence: TGTGCCAGCAGGCTAGACACCGGGGAGCTGTTTTTT. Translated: CASRLDTGELFF.

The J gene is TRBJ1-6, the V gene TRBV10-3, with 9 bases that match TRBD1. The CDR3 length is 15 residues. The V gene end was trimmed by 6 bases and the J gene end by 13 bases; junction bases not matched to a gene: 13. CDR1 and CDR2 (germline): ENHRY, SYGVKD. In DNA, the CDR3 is TGTGCCATCAGGAAGGGACAGGGAAACGGCGTGCCCCTCCACTTT. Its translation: CAIRKGQGNGVPLHF.

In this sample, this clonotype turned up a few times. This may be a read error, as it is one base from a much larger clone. CDR3 region: CASSLVSDRQFF. CDR3 bases: TGTGCCAGCAGCTTAGTCTCGGACCGGCAGTTCTTC. The genes are TRBV7-9 and TRBJ2-1; D call uncertain. In germline, CDR1 is SEHNR, CDR2 FQNEAQ (reference sequence). The V end lost 1 base, the J end lost 12 bases, and 10 bases lay between the germline ends. CDR3 length equals 12 residues.

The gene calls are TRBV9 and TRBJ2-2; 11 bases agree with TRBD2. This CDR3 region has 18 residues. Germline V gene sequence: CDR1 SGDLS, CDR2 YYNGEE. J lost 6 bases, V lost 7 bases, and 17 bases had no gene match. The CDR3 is CASGPTSGEIWNPGELFF. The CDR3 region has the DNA TGTGCCAGCGGCCCGACTAGCGGGGAGATCTGGAATCCCGGGGAGCTGTTTTTT.

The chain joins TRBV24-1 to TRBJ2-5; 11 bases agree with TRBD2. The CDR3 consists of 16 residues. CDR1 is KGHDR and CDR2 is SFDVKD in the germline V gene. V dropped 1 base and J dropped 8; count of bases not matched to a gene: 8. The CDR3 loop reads CATSDLLAGDLGTQYF. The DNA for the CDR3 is TGTGCCACCAGTGATTTACTAGCGGGGGACTTGGGCACCCAGTACTTC.

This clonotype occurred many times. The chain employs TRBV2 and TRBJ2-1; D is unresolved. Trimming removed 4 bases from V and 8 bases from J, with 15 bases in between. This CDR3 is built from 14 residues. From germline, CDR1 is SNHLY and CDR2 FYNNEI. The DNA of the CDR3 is TGTGCCAGCAGTGTACTCCGCGGCGAGGATGAGCAGTTCTTC. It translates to CASSVLRGEDEQFF.

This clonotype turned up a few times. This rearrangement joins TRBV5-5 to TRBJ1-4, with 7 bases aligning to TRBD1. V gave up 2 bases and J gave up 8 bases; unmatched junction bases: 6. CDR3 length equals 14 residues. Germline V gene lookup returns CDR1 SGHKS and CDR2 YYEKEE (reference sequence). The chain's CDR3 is CASSLRGLGEKLFF. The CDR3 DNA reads TGTGCCAGCAGCTTAAGGGGGCTGGGAGAAAAACTGTTTTTT. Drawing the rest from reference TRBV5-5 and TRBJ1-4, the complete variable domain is DAGVTQSPTHLIKTRGQQVTLRCSPISGHKSVSWYQQVLGQGPQFIFQYYEKEERGRGNFPDRFSARQFPNYSSELNVNALLLGDSALYLCASSLRGLGEKLFFGSGTQLSVL.

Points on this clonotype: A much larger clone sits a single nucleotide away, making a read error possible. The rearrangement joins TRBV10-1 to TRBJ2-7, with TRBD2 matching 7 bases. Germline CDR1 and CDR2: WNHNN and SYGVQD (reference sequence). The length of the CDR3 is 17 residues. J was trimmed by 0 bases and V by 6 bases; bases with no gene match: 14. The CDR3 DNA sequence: TGCGCCAGCAGCCCGACCGGAAGAGCGGGGCACTCCTACGAGCAGTACTTC. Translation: CASSPTGRAGHSYEQYF.

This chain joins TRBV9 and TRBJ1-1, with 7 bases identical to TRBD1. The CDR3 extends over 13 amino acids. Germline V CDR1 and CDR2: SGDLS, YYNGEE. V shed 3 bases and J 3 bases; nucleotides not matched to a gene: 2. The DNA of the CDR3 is TGTGCCAGCAGCGCCGGGACAGACACTGAAGCTTTCTTT. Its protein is CASSAGTDTEAFF.

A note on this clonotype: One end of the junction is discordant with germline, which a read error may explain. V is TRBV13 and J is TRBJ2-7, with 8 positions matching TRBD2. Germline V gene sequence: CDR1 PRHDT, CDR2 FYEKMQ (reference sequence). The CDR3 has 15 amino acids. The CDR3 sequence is CASSGAGGVLGEQYF. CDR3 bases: TGCGCCAGCAGCGGTGCGGGAGGTGTCCTGGGCGAGCAGTACTTC.

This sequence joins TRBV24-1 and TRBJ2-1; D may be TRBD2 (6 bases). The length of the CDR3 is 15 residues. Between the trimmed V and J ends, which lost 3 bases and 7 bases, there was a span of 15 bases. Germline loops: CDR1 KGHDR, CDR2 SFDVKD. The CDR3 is CATSDPGPRGNEQFF. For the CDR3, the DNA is TGTGCCACCAGTGATCCGGGACCCCGGGGGAATGAGCAGTTCTTC.

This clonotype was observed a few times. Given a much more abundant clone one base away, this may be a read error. CDR3 nucleotides: TGTGCCAGCAGCCCGCCGCGGGAGATCACAGATACGCAGTATTTT. This encodes CASSPPREITDTQYF. The rearrangement uses TRBV11-2 and TRBJ2-3; 7 bases align to TRBD2. V dropped 5 bases and J dropped 2; count of bases not matched to a gene: 7. The CDR3 sequence is 15 residues long. Germline loops: CDR1 SGHAT, CDR2 FQNNGV.

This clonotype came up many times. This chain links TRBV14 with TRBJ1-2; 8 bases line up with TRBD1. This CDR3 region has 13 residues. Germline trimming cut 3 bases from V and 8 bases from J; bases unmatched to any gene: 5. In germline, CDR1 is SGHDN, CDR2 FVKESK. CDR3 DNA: TGTGCCAGCAGCCAGGGACAGGACGGAGGCTACACCTTC. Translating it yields CASSQGQDGGYTF.

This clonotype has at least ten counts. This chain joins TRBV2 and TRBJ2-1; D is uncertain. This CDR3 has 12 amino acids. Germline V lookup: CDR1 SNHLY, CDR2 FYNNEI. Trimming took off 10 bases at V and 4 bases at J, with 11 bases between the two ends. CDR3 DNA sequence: TGTGCCATCGGAAGATCTTACAATGAGCAGTTCTTC. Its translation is CAIGRSYNEQFF.

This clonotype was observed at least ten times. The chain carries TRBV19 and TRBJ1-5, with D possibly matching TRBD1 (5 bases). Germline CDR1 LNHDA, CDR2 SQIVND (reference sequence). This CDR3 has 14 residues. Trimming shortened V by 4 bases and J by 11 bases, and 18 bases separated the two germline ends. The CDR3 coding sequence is TGTGCCAGTAGTAATGTGGCAGGGCAAATAGCCCAGCATTTT. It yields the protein CASSNVAGQIAQHF.

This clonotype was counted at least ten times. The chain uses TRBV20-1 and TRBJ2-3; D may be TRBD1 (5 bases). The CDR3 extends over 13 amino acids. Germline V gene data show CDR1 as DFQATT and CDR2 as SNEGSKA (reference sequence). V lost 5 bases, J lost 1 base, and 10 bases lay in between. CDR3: CSALRVGTDTQYF. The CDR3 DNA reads TGCAGTGCTCTCAGGGTCGGCACAGATACGCAGTATTTT.